Each of the 21 T cell receptor beta chains below was sequenced from the same sample in a study of blood T cell repertoires in COVID-19. Assay: immunoSEQ multiplex PCR; the TCRdb copy retains only in-frame clones and omits some. The sample has about 200,000 clones, 80% to 90% seen once; the top ten hold 3% to 4%. Sequences were obtained from PBMCs or T cells enriched from blood (not recorded which). Receptors were obtained from a woman aged 40-49 years with acute COVID-19.

V is TRBV3-1 (or the pseudogene TRBV3-2) and J is TRBJ2-7; weak D call: TRBD2 (6 bases). Germline CDR1 LGHDT, CDR2 YNNKEL (reference sequence). V was trimmed by 5 bases and J by 9 bases, leaving 11 bases between them. CDR3 length: 11 residues. CDR3 in amino acids: CASSSEGGQYF. CDR3 in DNA: TGTGCCAGCAGCTCAGAGGGAGGGCAGTACTTC.

The chain carries TRBV2 and TRBJ1-1; no clear D gene. Looked up from germline, CDR1 is SNHLY and CDR2 is FYNNEI. Deletions cut 4 bases from V and 10 bases from J, with 22 bases between. The CDR3 loop spans 15 amino acids. CDR3 sequence (DNA): TGTGCCAGCAGTGCAAGTACCCCGATGGCAGTCCGAGCTTTCTTT. Amino acid sequence: CASSASTPMAVRAFF.

DNA of the CDR3: TGTGCCAGCTCACCAGGTAGCGGGAGTAAGGAGCAGTTCTTC. This gives the protein CASSPGSGSKEQFF. The V call is TRBV18, the J call TRBJ2-1; 9 bases align to TRBD2. Trimming cost V 2 bases and J 10 bases; bases outside gene matches: 6. The germline CDR1 and CDR2 sequences are KGHSH and LQKENI. The CDR3 runs to 14 residues.

This chain uses TRBV11-2 with TRBJ2-1, with a tentative D call TRBD2 (7 bases). Trimming cost V 6 bases and J 4 bases, with 22 bases left between them. This CDR3 comprises 17 residues. Looked up from germline, CDR1 is SGHAT and CDR2 is FQNNGV. The DNA of the CDR3 is TGTGCCAGCAGGGGGGGGCCTAGCTCGGAACGTTACAATGAGCAGTTCTTC. It yields the protein CASRGGPSSERYNEQFF.

The CDR3 sequence: CASSWAQETQYF. Here the CDR3 DNA reads TGCGCCAGCAGCTGGGCCCAAGAGACCCAGTACTTC. This chain joins TRBV5-1 and TRBJ2-5, with D uncertain. CDR1 is SGHRS and CDR2 is YFSETQ in the germline V gene. This CDR3 is built from 12 residues. V lost 3 bases to trimming and J lost 1 base, with 4 bases between them.

This CDR3 is CASTAQGTGNTIYF. As DNA, the CDR3 is TGTGCCAGCACCGCACAGGGGACTGGAAACACCATATATTTT. The chain links TRBV28 to TRBJ1-3, with 7 nucleotides matching TRBD1. The CDR3 has 14 amino acids. Per the germline V gene, CDR1 is MDHEN and CDR2 is SYDVKM. V was clipped by 7 bases and J by 2 bases; unmatched bases: 5.

The V call is TRBV11-2, the J call TRBJ2-2; tentatively, D is TRBD2 (5 bases). The V gene's germline CDR1 is SGHAT and CDR2 FQNNGV. This CDR3 has 15 amino acids. V shed 4 bases and J shed 2 bases, with 11 bases lying between them. The CDR3 here is CASSSSGDNTGELFF. The CDR3 coding sequence is TGTGCCAGCAGCTCGAGCGGTGATAACACCGGGGAGCTGTTTTTT.

V and J are TRBV3-1 (or the pseudogene TRBV3-2) and TRBJ2-5; perhaps TRBD2 as D (7 bases). Germline lookup yields CDR1 LGHDT and CDR2 YNNKEL (reference sequence). The CDR3 contains 14 residues. With 4 bases removed from V and 5 bases from J, the gap between germline ends came to 14 bases. The CDR3 bases are TGTGCCAGCAGCCGGACTCCGGGGGGCGAGACCCAGTACTTC. The encoded protein is CASSRTPGGETQYF.

CDR3 residues: CASSLAASGMYEQYF. CDR3 nucleotides: TGTGCCAGCAGCTTGGCGGCTAGCGGGATGTACGAGCAGTACTTC. The chain carries TRBV5-4 and TRBJ2-7; 9 bases fit TRBD2. Germline V gene lookup returns CDR1 SGHNT and CDR2 YYREEE (reference sequence). The CDR3 covers 15 residues. The V segment lost 0 bases and the J segment 4 bases; nucleotides outside the gene matches: 5.

This clone is a singleton in its sample. V is TRBV18 and J is TRBJ1-2, with TRBD1 matching 11 bases. Germline V gene data show CDR1 as KGHSH and CDR2 as LQKENI. The V segment lost 3 bases and the J segment 5 bases; nucleotides outside the gene matches: 5. The CDR3 spans 15 residues. The CDR3, as DNA: TGTGCCAGCTCACCCGGGACAGGGGGTCGGTATGGCTACACCTTC. As protein: CASSPGTGGRYGYTF.

V is TRBV5-1 and J is TRBJ2-1; D not certain. V was cut by 3 bases and J by 8 bases, with 12 bases left in between. This CDR3 spans 13 amino acids. Per germline, CDR1 SGHRS and CDR2 YFSETQ. The CDR3 reads CASSSPDGHEQFF. For the CDR3, the DNA is TGCGCCAGCAGCTCGCCCGATGGGCATGAGCAGTTCTTC.

The chain recombines TRBV28 with TRBJ2-7, with a possible D match to TRBD2 (5 bases). With 4 bases removed from V and 3 bases from J, the gap between germline ends came to 19 bases. The CDR3 runs to 16 residues. From germline, CDR1 is MDHEN and CDR2 SYDVKM. The CDR3, as DNA: TGTGCCAGCAGTTCCCGCTTACGGACTCAAGGCTACGAGCAGTACTTC. This encodes CASSSRLRTQGYEQYF.

The genes are TRBV2 and TRBJ2-7; TRBD2 matches at 10 bases. With 11 bases clipped from V and 6 bases from J, the junction kept 10 bases outside the gene matches. The germline V gene encodes CDR1 SNHLY and CDR2 FYNNEI. The CDR3 sequence is 13 residues long. The CDR3 protein is CACRLAGGAEQYF. The DNA for the CDR3 is TGTGCCTGTCGTTTAGCGGGAGGTGCCGAGCAGTACTTC. The entire variable domain, with the rest obtained from reference TRBV2 and TRBJ2-7, is as follows: EPEVTQTPSHQVTQMGQEVILRCVPISNHLYFYWYRQILGQKVEFLVSFYNNEISEKSEIFDDQFSVERPDGSNFTLKIRSTKLEDSAMYFCACRLAGGAEQYFGPGTRLTVT.

V and J are TRBV5-1 and TRBJ2-2; 7 nucleotides align to TRBD2. The CDR3 runs to 16 residues. V was clipped by 5 bases and J by 3 bases; unmatched bases: 10. CDR1 is SGHRS, CDR2 YFSETQ, per germline. The CDR3 region has the DNA TGCGCCAGCAGTAGGATTAGCGGGTACGACACCGGGGAGCTGTTTTTT. Protein product: CASSRISGYDTGELFF.

With regard to this clone: Within the sample, other DNA sequences also encode this same CDR3. The rearrangement joins TRBV7-3 to TRBJ1-2; D not resolved. The CDR3 runs to 13 residues. V lost 1 base and J lost 2, with 5 bases in between. The V gene's germline CDR1 is SGHTA and CDR2 FQGTGA. CDR3 in amino acids: CASSLNRNYGYTF. CDR3 nucleotide sequence: TGTGCCAGCAGCTTAAATCGGAACTATGGCTACACCTTC.

The V call is TRBV28, the J call TRBJ2-3; 9 bases are shared with TRBD2. CDR1 is MDHEN and CDR2 is SYDVKM in the germline V gene. The CDR3 consists of 13 residues. Trimming at V came to 5 bases and at J to 5 bases, leaving 2 bases not matched to a gene. CDR3 in DNA: TGTGCCAGCAGTAGGACTAGCGAAGATACGCAGTATTTT. It yields the protein CASSRTSEDTQYF.

This clone was seen a few times. The J gene is TRBJ1-5, the V gene TRBV19; D is unresolved. Germline CDR1 and CDR2: LNHDA and SQIVND (reference sequence). The CDR3 is 16 amino acids. The V end was cut by 2 bases, the J end by 9 bases, with 20 bases between. CDR3 coding DNA: TGTGCCAGTAGTATATTAGGCCGGGCCAAAGGAGGGCCCCAGCATTTT. It encodes CASSILGRAKGGPQHF.

The rearrangement links TRBV7-2 to TRBJ2-3, with D possibly being TRBD1 (6 bases). The CDR3 runs to 17 residues. CDR1 SGHTA and CDR2 FQGNSA come from the germline V gene. V lost 7 bases and J 2 bases, leaving 22 bases between the germline ends. The CDR3 spells CASKTLGAGGFTDTQYF. The CDR3 DNA reads TGTGCCAGCAAAACTCTGGGGGCGGGCGGATTCACAGATACGCAGTATTTT. The whole variable domain, filled in from reference TRBV7-2 and TRBJ2-3, reads GAGVSQSPSNKVTEKGKDVELRCDPISGHTALYWYRQSLGQGLEFLIYFQGNSAPDKSGLPSDRFSAERTGGSVSTLTIQRTQQEDSAVYLCASKTLGAGGFTDTQYFGPGTRLTVL.

This chain's CDR3 is CASSPRQGGAQPQHF. CDR3 nucleotides: TGTGCCAGCAGCCCAAGACAGGGTGGCGCTCAGCCCCAGCATTTT. This chain links TRBV6-5 with TRBJ1-5; 7 positions match TRBD1. The CDR3 consists of 15 residues. Germline values: CDR1 MNHEY, CDR2 SVGAGI. The V gene end was trimmed by 6 bases and the J gene end by 6 bases; junction bases not matched to a gene: 11.

The J gene is TRBJ1-1, the V gene TRBV24-1; D is unclear. V was trimmed by 4 bases and J by 4 bases, leaving 9 bases between them. Germline CDR1 reads KGHDR; CDR2 reads SFDVKD. The CDR3 has 13 amino acids. As DNA, the CDR3 is TGTGCCACCAGTGAAACTATTGGCACTGAAGCTTTCTTT. This sequence encodes CATSETIGTEAFF.

The rearrangement links TRBV7-8 to TRBJ2-1, with 8 nucleotides matching TRBD2. This CDR3 is built from 17 residues. V lost 5 bases to trimming and J lost 4 bases; unmatched junction nucleotides: 13. Germline CDR1 reads SGHVS; CDR2 reads FQNEAQ. CDR3 loop: CASSPIKLADVYNEQFF. CDR3 nucleotide sequence: TGTGCCAGCAGCCCGATAAAACTAGCGGACGTATACAATGAGCAGTTCTTC.